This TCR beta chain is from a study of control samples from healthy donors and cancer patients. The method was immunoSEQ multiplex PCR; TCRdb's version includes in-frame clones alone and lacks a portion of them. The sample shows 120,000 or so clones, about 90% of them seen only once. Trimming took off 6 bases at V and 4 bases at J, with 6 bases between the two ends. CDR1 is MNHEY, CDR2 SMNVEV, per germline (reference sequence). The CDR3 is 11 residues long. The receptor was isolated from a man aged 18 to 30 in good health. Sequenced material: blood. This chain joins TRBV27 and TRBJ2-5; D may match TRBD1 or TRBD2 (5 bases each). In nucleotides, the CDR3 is TGTGCCAGCAGGGGGGTAGAGACCCAGTACTTC. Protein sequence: CASRGVETQYF.